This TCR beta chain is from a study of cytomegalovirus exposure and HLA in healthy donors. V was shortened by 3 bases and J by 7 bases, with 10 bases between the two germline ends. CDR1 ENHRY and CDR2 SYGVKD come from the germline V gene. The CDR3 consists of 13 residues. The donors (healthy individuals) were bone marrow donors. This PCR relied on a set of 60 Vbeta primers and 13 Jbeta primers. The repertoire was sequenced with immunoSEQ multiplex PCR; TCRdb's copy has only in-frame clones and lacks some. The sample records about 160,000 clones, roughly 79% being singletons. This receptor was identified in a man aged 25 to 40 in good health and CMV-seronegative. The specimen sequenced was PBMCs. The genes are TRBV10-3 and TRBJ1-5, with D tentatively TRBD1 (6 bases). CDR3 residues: CAISDSDSQPQHF. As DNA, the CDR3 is TGTGCCATCAGTGATTCGGACAGCCAGCCCCAGCATTTT.